These 26 T cell receptor beta chains came from one sample sequenced in a study of chemoradiotherapy in HPV16-positive cancers. Sequenced by immunoSEQ multiplex PCR; TCRdb stores in-frame clones only, minus some. The table lists roughly 5,100 clones, roughly 70% of them singletons, with 10% to 15% in the top ten. Source: tumor tissue, taken from a patient who underwent chemoradiotherapy. These receptors all stem from a human donor with HPV-associated anogenital cancer.

This clone was recorded a few times. The chain is built from TRBV11-3 and TRBJ2-3; the D call may be TRBD1 or TRBD2 (5 bases each). Trimming shortened V by 2 bases and J by 2 bases, and 11 bases separated the two germline ends. The CDR3 spans 15 residues. Germline assignment: CDR1 SGHNT and CDR2 YENEEA. The CDR3 is CASSLTGTTTDTQYF. The CDR3 region has the DNA TGTGCCAGCAGCTTAACCGGGACGACCACAGATACGCAGTATTTT.

This clone was picked up a small number of times. The rearrangement uses TRBV2 and TRBJ1-6; D remains unclear. Per germline, CDR1 SNHLY and CDR2 FYNNEI. The CDR3 runs 12 residues. V dropped 4 bases and J dropped 5 bases, with 3 bases sitting between them. The CDR3 sequence is CASSGNNSPLHF. The CDR3 nucleotides are TGTGCCAGCAGTGGGAATAATTCACCCCTCCACTTT.

The chain recombines TRBV11-2 with TRBJ2-7; no clear D gene. CDR3 length: 14 amino acids. Germline V gene lookup returns CDR1 SGHAT and CDR2 FQNNGV. Trimming stripped 1 base from V and 1 base from J, with 8 bases between. The CDR3 bases are TGTGCCAGCAGCTTAGTAACTTATTCCTACGAGCAGTACTTC. Its translation is CASSLVTYSYEQYF.

V is TRBV7-2 and J is TRBJ2-6, with a possible D match to TRBD2 (5 bases). The CDR3 spans 16 residues. The V gene's germline CDR1 is SGHTA and CDR2 FQGNSA. V was pared by 4 bases and J by 2 bases, with 12 bases between. CDR3 nucleotide sequence: TGTGCCAGCAGCTCGAGACCGGGGACTGGGGCCAACGTCCTGACTTTC. Amino acid sequence: CASSSRPGTGANVLTF.

The chain combines TRBV28 with TRBJ1-2; D is perhaps TRBD1 (6 bases). Trimming pared 3 bases from V and 3 bases from J, leaving 14 bases between. The CDR3 consists of 15 residues. The germline CDR1 and CDR2 sequences are MDHEN and SYDVKM. In DNA form, the CDR3 reads TGTGCCAGCAGTTTGTTCGGGGGGCGGTACTATGGCTACACCTTC. Amino acid sequence: CASSLFGGRYYGYTF.

This clone was counted a single time. The chain joins TRBV11-3 to TRBJ2-4; TRBD1 matches 7 bases. Germline loops: CDR1 SGHNT, CDR2 YENEEA. V lost 6 bases and J lost 5; bases outside the gene matches: 4. CDR3 length: 13 amino acids. DNA for the CDR3: TGTGCCAGCAGGGGGGACAGCCAAAACATTCAGTACTTC. Translated: CASRGDSQNIQYF.

This chain uses TRBV5-4 with TRBJ2-3; 8 positions agree with TRBD2. The CDR3 loop spans 17 amino acids. Looked up from germline, CDR1 is SGHNT and CDR2 is YYREEE (reference sequence). Losses at the gene ends were 6 bases for V and 7 bases for J; bases not matched to a gene: 19. Written as DNA, the CDR3 is TGTGCCAGCACCAAAGGGGGAAACGGGAGGGCCGAGTATACGCAGTATTTT. This sequence encodes CASTKGGNGRAEYTQYF.

CDR3 DNA sequence: TGTGCCAGCAGCGTAGTAGAGCGGAACACCGGGGAGCTGTTTTTT. It translates to CASSVVERNTGELFF. The chain is built from TRBV9 and TRBJ2-2; D is undetermined. The CDR3 length is 15 residues. Looked up from germline, CDR1 is SGDLS and CDR2 is YYNGEE. Trimming removed 0 bases from V and 1 base from J, with 7 bases in between. The full variable domain, rest sourced from reference TRBV9 and TRBJ2-2, is DSGVTQTPKHLITATGQRVTLRCSPRSGDLSVYWYQQSLDQGLQFLIQYYNGEERAKGNILERFSAQQFPDLHSELNLSSLELGDSALYFCASSVVERNTGELFFGEGSRLTVL.

The rearrangement uses TRBV28 and TRBJ2-3, with TRBD2 as a possible D gene (5 bases). From germline, CDR1 is MDHEN and CDR2 SYDVKM. V was pared by 3 bases and J by 5 bases, with 6 bases between. The CDR3 extends over 12 amino acids. CDR3 nucleotides: TGTGCCAGCAGTTTCGGGATAGATACGCAGTATTTT. Translating it yields CASSFGIDTQYF.

V is TRBV5-1 and J is TRBJ1-4; possible D gene TRBD1, 5 bases. CDR3 length: 14 residues. V shed 3 bases and J shed 3 bases, with 9 bases lying between them. Germline lookup yields CDR1 SGHRS and CDR2 YFSETQ. CDR3 DNA: TGCGCCAGCAGCTCCAGGGCTTCTAATGAAAAACTGTTTTTT. This codes for CASSSRASNEKLFF.

The chain combines TRBV10-3 with TRBJ2-1; D ambiguous. V dropped 0 bases and J dropped 3 bases, with 6 bases sitting between them. The CDR3 has 14 amino acids. Germline CDR1 ENHRY, CDR2 SYGVKD. As DNA, the CDR3 is TGTGCCATCAGTGAGTCAGAAGACTACAATGAGCAGTTCTTC. Translation gives CAISESEDYNEQFF.

The V call is TRBV4-1, the J call TRBJ2-5; a weak D match, TRBD1 (6 bases). The end of the DNA fits TRBJ2-7 better, so the J call may be wrong. CDR1 is MGHRA and CDR2 is YSYEKL in the germline V gene. This CDR3 is 17 amino acids long. The chain's CDR3 is CASSQESGTTKYYEQYF. The CDR3 nucleotides are TGCGCCAGCAGCCAGGAGTCCGGGACAACTAAATACTACGAGCAGTACTTC.

The chain uses TRBV5-4 and TRBJ2-3; 8 positions match TRBD2. Germline loops: CDR1 SGHNT, CDR2 YYREEE (reference sequence). V lost 1 base to trimming and J lost 6 bases; unmatched junction nucleotides: 13. CDR3 size: 17 residues. CDR3: CASSLTPGRARDDTQYF. CDR3 bases: TGTGCCAGCAGCTTGACCCCCGGGAGGGCCAGAGACGATACGCAGTATTTT. The full variable domain, with the rest looked up from reference TRBV5-4 and TRBJ2-3, is ETGVTQSPTHLIKTRGQQVTLRCSSQSGHNTVSWYQQALGQGPQFIFQYYREEENGRGNFPPRFSGLQFPNYSSELNVNALELDDSALYLCASSLTPGRARDDTQYFGPGTRLTVL.

The J gene is TRBJ1-1, the V gene TRBV7-9; D not resolved. The CDR3 sequence is 13 residues long. V dropped 4 bases and J dropped 5 bases, with 11 bases sitting between them. From germline, CDR1 is SEHNR and CDR2 FQNEAQ (reference sequence). For the CDR3, the DNA is TGTGCCAGCAGCTCGTTTAGGGAGACTGAAGCTTTCTTT. Its translation is CASSSFRETEAFF.

CDR3 coding DNA: TGTGCCAGCAGCGGCTCTGGACAGCCACAAGAGACCCAGTACTTC. It codes for CASSGSGQPQETQYF. The chain links TRBV9 to TRBJ2-5; TRBD1 is a possible D gene (6 bases). Trimming stripped 3 bases from V and 2 bases from J, with 14 bases between. The CDR3 has 15 residues. Germline values: CDR1 SGDLS, CDR2 YYNGEE.

This chain links TRBV19 with TRBJ2-3; TRBD2 matches at 7 bases. Germline V gene lookup returns CDR1 LNHDA and CDR2 SQIVND (reference sequence). CDR3 size: 14 residues. Losses at the gene ends were 8 bases for V and 2 bases for J; bases not matched to a gene: 7. Here the CDR3 reads CASWGGRPTDTQYF. For the CDR3, the DNA is TGTGCCAGTTGGGGGGGTAGGCCCACAGATACGCAGTATTTT.

This chain links TRBV6-1 with TRBJ2-1, with 7 bases identical to TRBD2. V lost 3 bases and J lost 8; bases outside the gene matches: 7. The CDR3 is 14 amino acids. Looked up from germline, CDR1 is MNHNS and CDR2 is SASEGT. CDR3 loop: CASSDGDRGDEQFF. The CDR3 DNA sequence: TGTGCCAGCAGTGACGGGGATCGGGGGGATGAGCAGTTCTTC.

The V call is TRBV7-9, the J call TRBJ2-7, with TRBD2 matching over 8 bases. CDR1 SEHNR and CDR2 FQNEAQ come from the germline V gene (reference sequence). CDR3 length equals 12 residues. J gave up 7 bases and V 9 bases, and 8 bases lay outside the gene matches. Here the CDR3 reads CARLLAGGEQYF. For the CDR3, the DNA is TGTGCCAGGCTCCTAGCGGGCGGTGAGCAGTACTTC.

The chain joins TRBV6-5 to TRBJ2-2; 12 nucleotides align to TRBD2. Germline loops: CDR1 MNHEY, CDR2 SVGAGI. Germline trimming cut 9 bases from V and 6 bases from J; bases unmatched to any gene: 8. CDR3 length: 15 residues. The CDR3: CASLASGRGSGELFF. CDR3 bases: TGTGCCAGTCTAGCTAGCGGGAGGGGATCCGGGGAGCTGTTTTTT.

The CDR3 sequence is CASSASGGTGGQPQHF. In nucleotides, the CDR3 is TGTGCCAGCAGCGCCAGTGGGGGGACAGGCGGTCAGCCCCAGCATTTT. The chain carries TRBV4-2 and TRBJ1-5; TRBD1 agrees at 8 bases. The CDR3 contains 16 residues. The junction had 12 bases not matched to a gene; V was cut back by 5 bases and J by 6 bases. Germline V gives CDR1 LGHNA, CDR2 YNFKEQ.

J is TRBJ1-5 and V is TRBV7-9, with D perhaps matching TRBD1 (5 bases). The ends were cut back, 1 base at V and 3 bases at J, with 10 bases in the middle. The CDR3 is made up of 15 amino acids. Germline V gives CDR1 SEHNR, CDR2 FQNEAQ (reference sequence). The CDR3 region is CASSLDGAINQPQHF. The CDR3, as DNA: TGTGCCAGCAGCTTAGACGGGGCGATCAATCAGCCCCAGCATTTT.

This clone was observed a single time. This chain uses TRBV21-1 with TRBJ2-5; the table's D call, TRBD2, has no DNA check behind it. TRBV21-1 is a pseudogene locus. The CDR3 sequence is 18 residues long. The CDR3 reads CASSAQIPREDGQETQYF. The CDR3 bases are TGTGCCAGCAGCGCCCAGATTCCAAGAGAGGATGGTCAAGAGACCCAGTACTTC.

V is TRBV18 and J is TRBJ1-1; D uncertain. This CDR3 is 13 amino acids long. V was clipped by 7 bases and J by 0 bases, with 9 bases between them. CDR1 KGHSH and CDR2 LQKENI come from the germline V gene. CDR3 bases: TGTGCCAGCTATTCGCGACTGAACACTGAAGCTTTCTTT. It is translated as CASYSRLNTEAFF.

This clone is labeled as medium-sized. V gene TRBV6-5 combines with J gene TRBJ1-2, with TRBD1 matching 7 bases. The V gene's germline CDR1 is MNHEY and CDR2 SVGAGI. The CDR3 is made up of 14 amino acids. The junction had 7 bases not matched to a gene; V was cut back by 8 bases and J by 1 base. The CDR3 nucleotides are TGTGCCAGCGTAGGGGGCAGGGGTAACTATGGCTACACCTTC. Translation: CASVGGRGNYGYTF.

This chain uses TRBV20-1 with TRBJ2-7; possible D gene TRBD2, 5 bases. The germline V gene encodes CDR1 DFQATT and CDR2 SNEGSKA (reference sequence). The germline V and J ends were trimmed by 0 bases and 6 bases, with 6 bases remaining between them. The CDR3 spans 11 residues. This CDR3 is CSARERVEQYF. CDR3 DNA: TGCAGTGCTAGAGAGAGGGTCGAGCAGTACTTC.

This clone turned up a few times. The CDR3 DNA sequence: TGTGCCAGCAGCGTAGTTTCCGGAGGGAATGGGAATGAGCAGTTCTTC. Translated: CASSVVSGGNGNEQFF. The gene calls are TRBV9 and TRBJ2-1; the D gene is possibly TRBD2 (6 bases). Germline V gene lookup returns CDR1 SGDLS and CDR2 YYNGEE. V was trimmed by 0 bases and J by 7 bases, leaving 17 bases between them. CDR3 size: 16 residues.